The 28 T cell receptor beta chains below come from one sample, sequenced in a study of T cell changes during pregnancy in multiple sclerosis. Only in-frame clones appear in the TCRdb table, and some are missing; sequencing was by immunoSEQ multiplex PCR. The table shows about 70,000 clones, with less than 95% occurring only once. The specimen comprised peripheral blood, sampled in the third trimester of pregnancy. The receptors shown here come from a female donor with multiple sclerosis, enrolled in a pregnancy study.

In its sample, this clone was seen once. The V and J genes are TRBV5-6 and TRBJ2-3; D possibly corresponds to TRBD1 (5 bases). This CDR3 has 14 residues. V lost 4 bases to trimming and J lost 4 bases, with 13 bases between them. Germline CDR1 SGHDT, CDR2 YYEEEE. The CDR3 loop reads CASSIGVIADTQYF. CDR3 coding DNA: TGTGCCAGCAGCATAGGGGTCATAGCAGATACGCAGTATTTT.

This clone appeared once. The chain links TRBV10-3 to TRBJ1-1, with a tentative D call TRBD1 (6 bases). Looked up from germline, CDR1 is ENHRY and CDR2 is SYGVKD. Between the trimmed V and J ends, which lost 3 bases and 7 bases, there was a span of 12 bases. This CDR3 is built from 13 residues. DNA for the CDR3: TGTGCCATCAGTGATGTGAGACAGGATGAAGCTTTCTTT. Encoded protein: CAISDVRQDEAFF.

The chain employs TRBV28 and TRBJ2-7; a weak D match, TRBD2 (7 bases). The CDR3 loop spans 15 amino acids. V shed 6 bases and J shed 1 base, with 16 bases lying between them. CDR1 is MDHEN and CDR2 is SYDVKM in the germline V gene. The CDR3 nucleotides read TGTGCCAGCAGCATAGGGGGGGGAAGTTCCTACGAGCAGTACTTC. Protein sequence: CASSIGGGSSYEQYF.

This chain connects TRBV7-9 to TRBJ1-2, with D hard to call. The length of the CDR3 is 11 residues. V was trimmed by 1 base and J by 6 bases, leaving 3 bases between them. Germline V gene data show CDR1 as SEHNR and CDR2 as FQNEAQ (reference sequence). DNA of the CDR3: TGTGCCAGCAGCTTAGTAGATGGCTACACCTTC. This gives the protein CASSLVDGYTF.

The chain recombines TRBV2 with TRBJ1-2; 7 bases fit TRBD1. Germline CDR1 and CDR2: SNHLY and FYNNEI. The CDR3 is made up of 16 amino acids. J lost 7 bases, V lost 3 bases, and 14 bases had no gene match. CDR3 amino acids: CASSDPGGDRASGYTF. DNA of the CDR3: TGTGCCAGCAGTGATCCCGGAGGCGACAGGGCTAGTGGCTACACCTTC.

The CDR3 loop reads CASSLEAGGTDTQYF. CDR3 bases: TGTGCCAGCAGCTTAGAAGCGGGGGGCACAGATACGCAGTATTTT. This chain uses TRBV7-8 with TRBJ2-3; 8 nucleotides agree with TRBD2. V shed 1 base, J shed 1 base, and the junction held 1 base outside the gene matches. The germline gives CDR1 SGHVS, CDR2 FQNEAQ. This CDR3 has 15 amino acids.

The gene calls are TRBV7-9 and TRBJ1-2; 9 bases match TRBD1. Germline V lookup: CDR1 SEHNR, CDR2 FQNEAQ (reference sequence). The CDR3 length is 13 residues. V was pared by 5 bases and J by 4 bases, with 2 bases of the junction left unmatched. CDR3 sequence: CASSVTGGYGYTF. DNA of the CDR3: TGTGCCAGCAGCGTGACAGGGGGCTATGGCTACACCTTC.

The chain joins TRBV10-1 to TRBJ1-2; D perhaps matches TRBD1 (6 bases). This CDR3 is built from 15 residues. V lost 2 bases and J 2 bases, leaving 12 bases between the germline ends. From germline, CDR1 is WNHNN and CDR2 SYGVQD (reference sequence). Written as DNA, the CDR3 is TGCGCCAGCAGTGAGCCCGACAGGCAAAACTATGGCTACACCTTC. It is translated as CASSEPDRQNYGYTF.

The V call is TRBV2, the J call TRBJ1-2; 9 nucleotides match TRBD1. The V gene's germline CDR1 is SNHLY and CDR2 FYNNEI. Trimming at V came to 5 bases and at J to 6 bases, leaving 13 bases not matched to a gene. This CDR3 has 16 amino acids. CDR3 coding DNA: TGTGCCAGCAGTTTACCGGGACAGGGTATTGAGAATGGCTACACCTTC. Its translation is CASSLPGQGIENGYTF.

CDR3 sequence: CASSLQDRAYYGYTF. The CDR3 nucleotides are TGTGCCAGCAGCCTCCAAGACAGGGCTTACTATGGCTACACCTTC. The chain uses TRBV5-4 and TRBJ1-2; 7 nucleotides agree with TRBD1. Germline V CDR1 and CDR2: SGHNT, YYREEE (reference sequence). V lost 4 bases, J lost 3 bases, and 9 bases stayed unmatched. This CDR3 is 15 amino acids long. Complete variable domain (other parts from reference TRBV5-4 and TRBJ1-2): ETGVTQSPTHLIKTRGQQVTLRCSSQSGHNTVSWYQQALGQGPQFIFQYYREEENGRGNFPPRFSGLQFPNYSSELNVNALELDDSALYLCASSLQDRAYYGYTFGSGTRLTVV.

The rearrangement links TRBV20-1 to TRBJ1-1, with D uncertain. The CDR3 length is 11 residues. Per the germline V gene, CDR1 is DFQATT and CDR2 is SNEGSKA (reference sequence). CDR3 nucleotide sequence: TGCAGCCTCGGGTATGGCACTGAAGCTTTCTTT. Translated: CSLGYGTEAFF.

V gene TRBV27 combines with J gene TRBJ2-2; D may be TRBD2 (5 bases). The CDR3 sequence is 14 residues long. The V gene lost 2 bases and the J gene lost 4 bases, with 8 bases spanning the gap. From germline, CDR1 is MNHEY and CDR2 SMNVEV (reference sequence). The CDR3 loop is CASSLRAGTGELFF. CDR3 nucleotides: TGTGCCAGCAGTTTAAGGGCGGGCACCGGGGAGCTGTTTTTT.

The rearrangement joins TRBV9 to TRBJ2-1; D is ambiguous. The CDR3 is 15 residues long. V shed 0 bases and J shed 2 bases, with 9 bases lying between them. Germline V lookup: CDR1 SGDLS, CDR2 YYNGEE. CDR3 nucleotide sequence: TGTGCCAGCAGCGTAGTCCCTTTAACCTACAATGAGCAGTTCTTC. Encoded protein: CASSVVPLTYNEQFF.

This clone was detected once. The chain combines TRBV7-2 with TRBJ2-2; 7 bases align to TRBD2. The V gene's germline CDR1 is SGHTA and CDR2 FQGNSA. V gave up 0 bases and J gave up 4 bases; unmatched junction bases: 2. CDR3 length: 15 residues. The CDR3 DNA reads TGTGCCAGCAGCTTAGCGTCGGGGGGCACCGGGGAGCTGTTTTTT. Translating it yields CASSLASGGTGELFF.

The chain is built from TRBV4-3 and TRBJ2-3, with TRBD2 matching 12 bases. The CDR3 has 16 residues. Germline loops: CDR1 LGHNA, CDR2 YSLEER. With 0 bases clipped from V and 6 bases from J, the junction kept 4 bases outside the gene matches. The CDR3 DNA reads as TGCGCCAGCAGCCAAGATCTAGCGGGGGGGCCGGATACGCAGTATTTT. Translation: CASSQDLAGGPDTQYF.

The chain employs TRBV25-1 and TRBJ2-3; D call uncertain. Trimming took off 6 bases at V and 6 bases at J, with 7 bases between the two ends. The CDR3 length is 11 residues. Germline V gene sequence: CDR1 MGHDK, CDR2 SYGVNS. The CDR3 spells CASRELDTQYF. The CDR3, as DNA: TGTGCCAGCAGAGAGCTTGATACGCAGTATTTT. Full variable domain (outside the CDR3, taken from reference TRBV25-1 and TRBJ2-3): EADIYQTPRYLVIGTGKKITLECSQTMGHDKMYWYQQDPGMELHLIHYSYGVNSTEKGDLSSESTVSRIRTEHFPLTLESARPSHTSQYLCASRELDTQYFGPGTRLTVL.

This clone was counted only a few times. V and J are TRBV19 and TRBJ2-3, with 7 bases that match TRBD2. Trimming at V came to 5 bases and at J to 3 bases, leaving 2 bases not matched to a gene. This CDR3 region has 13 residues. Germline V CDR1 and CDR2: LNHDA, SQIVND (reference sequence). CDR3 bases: TGTGCCAGTAGTGGAGCGGGGACAGATACGCAGTATTTT. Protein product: CASSGAGTDTQYF.

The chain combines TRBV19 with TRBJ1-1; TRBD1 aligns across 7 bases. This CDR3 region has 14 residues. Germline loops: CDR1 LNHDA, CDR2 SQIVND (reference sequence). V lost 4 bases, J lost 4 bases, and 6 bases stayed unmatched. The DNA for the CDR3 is TGTGCCAGTAGTACTCGACAGGGCGGCACTGAAGCTTTCTTT. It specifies CASSTRQGGTEAFF.

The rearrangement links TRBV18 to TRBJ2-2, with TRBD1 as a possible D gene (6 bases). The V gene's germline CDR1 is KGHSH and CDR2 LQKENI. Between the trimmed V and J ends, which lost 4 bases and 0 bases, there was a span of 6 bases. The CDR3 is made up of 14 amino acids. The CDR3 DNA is TGTGCCAGCTCACAGGGGGCGAACACCGGGGAGCTGTTTTTT. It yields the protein CASSQGANTGELFF. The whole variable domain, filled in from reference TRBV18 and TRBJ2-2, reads NAGVMQNPRHLVRRRGQEARLRCSPMKGHSHVYWYRQLPEEGLKFMVYLQKENIIDESGMPKERFSAEFPKEGPSILRIQQVVRGDSAAYFCASSQGANTGELFFGEGSRLTVL.

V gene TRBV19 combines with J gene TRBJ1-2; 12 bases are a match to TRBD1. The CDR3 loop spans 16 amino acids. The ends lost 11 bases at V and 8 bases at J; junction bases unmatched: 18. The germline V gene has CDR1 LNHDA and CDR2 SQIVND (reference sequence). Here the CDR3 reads CASSQIGTGGFVGYTF. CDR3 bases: TGTGCCTCCTCTCAGATAGGGACAGGGGGCTTTGTCGGCTACACCTTC.

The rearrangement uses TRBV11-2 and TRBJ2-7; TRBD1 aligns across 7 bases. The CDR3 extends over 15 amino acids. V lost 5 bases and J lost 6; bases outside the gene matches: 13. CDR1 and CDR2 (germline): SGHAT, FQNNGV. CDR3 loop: CASSIPPGTAREQYF. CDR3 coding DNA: TGTGCCAGCAGCATCCCCCCCGGGACAGCCCGCGAGCAGTACTTC.

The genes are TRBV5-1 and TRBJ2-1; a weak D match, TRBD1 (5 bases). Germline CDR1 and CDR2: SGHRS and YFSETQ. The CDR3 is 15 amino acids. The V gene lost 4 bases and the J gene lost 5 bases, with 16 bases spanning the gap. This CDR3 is CASSQLRAQDNEQFF. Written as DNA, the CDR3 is TGCGCCAGCAGCCAACTCAGGGCCCAAGACAATGAGCAGTTCTTC.

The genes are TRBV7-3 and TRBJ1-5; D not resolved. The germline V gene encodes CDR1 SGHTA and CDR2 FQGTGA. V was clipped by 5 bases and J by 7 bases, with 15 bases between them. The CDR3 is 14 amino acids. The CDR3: CASSENGPGQPQHF. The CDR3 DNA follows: TGTGCCAGCAGCGAAAACGGGCCGGGACAGCCCCAGCATTTT.

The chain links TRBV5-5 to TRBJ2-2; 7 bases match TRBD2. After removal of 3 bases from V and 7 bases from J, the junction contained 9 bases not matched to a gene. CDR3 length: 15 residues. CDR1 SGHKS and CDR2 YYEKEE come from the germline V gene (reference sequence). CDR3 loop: CASSSMAGVGGELFF. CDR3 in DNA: TGTGCCAGCAGCTCCATGGCGGGGGTCGGCGGGGAGCTGTTTTTT.

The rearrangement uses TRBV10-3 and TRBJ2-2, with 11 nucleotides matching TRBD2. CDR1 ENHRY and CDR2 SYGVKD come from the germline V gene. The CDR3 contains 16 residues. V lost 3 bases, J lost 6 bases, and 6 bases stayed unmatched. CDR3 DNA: TGTGCCATCAGTGATGGGCTAGCGGGGGGACCCGGGGAGCTGTTTTTT. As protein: CAISDGLAGGPGELFF.

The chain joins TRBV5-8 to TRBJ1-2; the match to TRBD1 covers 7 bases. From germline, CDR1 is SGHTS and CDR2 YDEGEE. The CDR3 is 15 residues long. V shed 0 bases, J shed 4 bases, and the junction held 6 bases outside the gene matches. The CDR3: CASSLGDRLSYGYTF. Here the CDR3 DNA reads TGTGCCAGCAGCTTGGGGGACAGACTCTCCTATGGCTACACCTTC.

This chain's CDR3 is CASTTQGENTEAFF. The CDR3 DNA sequence: TGTGCCAGCACTACACAAGGGGAAAATACTGAAGCTTTCTTT. The chain employs TRBV6-5 and TRBJ1-1, with D possibly TRBD1 on 5 matching bases. CDR1 is MNHEY and CDR2 is SVGAGI in the germline V gene. This CDR3 is 14 amino acids long. With 7 bases removed from V and 5 bases from J, the gap between germline ends came to 17 bases.

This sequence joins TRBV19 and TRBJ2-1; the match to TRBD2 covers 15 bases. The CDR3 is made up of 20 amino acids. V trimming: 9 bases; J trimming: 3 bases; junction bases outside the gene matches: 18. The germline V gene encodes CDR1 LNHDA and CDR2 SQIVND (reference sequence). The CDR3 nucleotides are TGTGCCAGCACACCCCCGCCGGGACTAGCGGGGGGTCCACTCTACAATGAGCAGTTCTTC. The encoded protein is CASTPPPGLAGGPLYNEQFF.